Listed here are 23 T cell receptor beta chains from one sample, sequenced in a study of CD4 T cells in relation to SARS-CoV-2 and coronaviruses. The protocol was immunoSEQ multiplex PCR, while the TCRdb copy is restricted to in-frame clones and leaves out a portion. The sample has about 20,000 clones, less than 75% seen once. Their cognate antigens are unknown. Unexposed donor CD4+ T cells date from 2011-2018, before the COVID-19 pandemic. CD4+ T cells were isolated from the cells after around 10 days of culture. Sequencing was done on a sample of CD4+ T cells from PBMCs, cultured in vitro. The receptor set was obtained from a human donor in good health.

The chain employs TRBV11-2 and TRBJ1-1; possible D gene TRBD1, 5 bases. Trimming left V 5 bases short and J 0 bases short, with 16 bases between. This CDR3 has 16 amino acids. Germline lookup yields CDR1 SGHAT and CDR2 FQNNGV. DNA of the CDR3: TGTGCCAGCAGCGGCCGAAGGGACCTCATGAACACTGAAGCTTTCTTT. It yields the protein CASSGRRDLMNTEAFF. Full variable domain (rest looked up from reference TRBV11-2 and TRBJ1-1): EAGVAQSPRYKIIEKRQSVAFWCNPISGHATLYWYQQILGQGPKLLIQFQNNGVVDDSQLPKDRFSAERLKGVDSTLKIQPAKLEDSAVYLCASSGRRDLMNTEAFFGQGTRLTVV.

The V call is TRBV19, the J call TRBJ2-2, with 7 bases identical to TRBD1. Unmatched junction bases numbered 4, after V lost 5 bases and J lost 1 base. CDR3 length: 15 residues. Germline CDR1 LNHDA, CDR2 SQIVND (reference sequence). Here the CDR3 reads CASSRDRENTGELFF. CDR3 DNA: TGTGCCAGTAGTCGAGACAGGGAGAACACCGGGGAGCTGTTTTTT.

This clone showed up just a few times. This sequence joins TRBV6-5 and TRBJ1-1, with 11 nucleotides matching TRBD1. Germline assignment: CDR1 MNHEY and CDR2 SVGAGI. After removal of 6 bases from V and 5 bases from J, the junction contained 8 bases not matched to a gene. The CDR3 loop spans 15 amino acids. The CDR3 sequence is CASRGTGGTKTEAFF. CDR3 nucleotide sequence: TGTGCCAGCAGGGGGACAGGGGGAACGAAGACTGAAGCTTTCTTT.

CDR3 DNA: TGTGCCAGCAGTGAATTGACCTGGAGGACTAGCGGGTCCAACTCCTACGAGCAGTACTTC. Protein: CASSELTWRTSGSNSYEQYF. The chain has TRBV6-1 and TRBJ2-7, with 11 bases matching TRBD2. CDR1 is MNHNS, CDR2 SASEGT, per germline. The CDR3 spans 20 residues. The J segment lost 0 bases and the V segment lost 2 bases, leaving 15 bases of the junction unmatched.

This clone occurred a few times. This sample also contains other DNA sequences that code for the same CDR3. The chain joins TRBV7-9 to TRBJ1-2, with D uncertain. The CDR3 is 11 amino acids. V dropped 5 bases and J dropped 4 bases, with 5 bases sitting between them. Per germline, CDR1 SEHNR and CDR2 FQNEAQ (reference sequence). CDR3 coding DNA: TGTGCCAGCAGCCGCGCCTATGGCTACACCTTC. Residues: CASSRAYGYTF.

In this sample, this clone turned up a few times. The V call is TRBV3-1 (or the pseudogene TRBV3-2), the J call TRBJ1-1, with a tentative D call TRBD1 (6 bases). V gave up 1 base and J gave up 7 bases, with 10 bases separating them. The CDR3 loop spans 13 amino acids. Germline V gene data show CDR1 as LGHDT and CDR2 as YNNKEL (reference sequence). This chain's CDR3 is CASSQGGLLEAFF. The CDR3 DNA reads TGTGCCAGCAGCCAAGGGGGGCTACTTGAAGCTTTCTTT.

The rearrangement joins TRBV28 to TRBJ2-1, with 9 bases matching TRBD2. Unmatched junction bases numbered 10, after V lost 2 bases and J lost 8 bases. Germline assignment: CDR1 MDHEN and CDR2 SYDVKM. The CDR3 runs to 16 residues. CDR3 in amino acids: CASSLAGGPISYEQFF. For the CDR3, the DNA is TGTGCCAGCAGTTTAGCGGGAGGGCCGATTTCATATGAGCAGTTCTTC.

The V and J genes are TRBV7-9 and TRBJ2-1; 9 nucleotides align to TRBD2. Per the germline V gene, CDR1 is SEHNR and CDR2 is FQNEAQ (reference sequence). Trimming took 4 bases from V and 3 from J; bases not matched to a gene: 7. The CDR3 totals 16 residues. CDR3 in amino acids: CASSSGGRGIYNEQFF. The DNA of the CDR3 is TGTGCCAGCAGCTCGGGCGGGAGGGGGATCTACAATGAGCAGTTCTTC.

The gene calls are TRBV10-3 and TRBJ2-7; D call uncertain. CDR1 is ENHRY, CDR2 SYGVKD, per germline. The ends were cut back, 6 bases at V and 4 bases at J, with 10 bases in the middle. The CDR3 runs to 12 residues. The DNA of the CDR3 is TGTGCCATCAGGGACCGAGATTACGAGCAGTACTTC. It translates to CAIRDRDYEQYF.

The rearrangement joins TRBV5-1 to TRBJ2-5, with 8 bases aligning to TRBD1. This CDR3 has 12 residues. V shed 4 bases and J 5 bases; nucleotides not matched to a gene: 1. CDR1 and CDR2 from the germline V gene are SGHRS and YFSETQ. CDR3 nucleotides: TGCGCCAGCAGCCAGGGGGCGGAGACCCAGTACTTC. It translates to CASSQGAETQYF.

V gene TRBV6-5 combines with J gene TRBJ2-7, with 7 positions matching TRBD2. J gave up 4 bases and V 5 bases, and 5 bases lay outside the gene matches. Germline V gene sequence: CDR1 MNHEY, CDR2 SVGAGI. The CDR3 has 13 residues. CDR3 in amino acids: CASSRDYKYEQYF. CDR3 DNA: TGTGCCAGCAGTCGGGACTACAAGTACGAGCAGTACTTC.

The chain carries TRBV28 and TRBJ2-7; D perhaps matches TRBD1 (6 bases). The CDR3 covers 14 residues. Germline lookup yields CDR1 MDHEN and CDR2 SYDVKM. V was shortened by 6 bases and J by 0 bases, with 12 bases between the two germline ends. The CDR3 region is CASRDSVVSYEQYF. In DNA, the CDR3 is TGTGCCAGCAGGGACAGCGTGGTCTCCTACGAGCAGTACTTC.

This clone appeared a few times. The chain joins TRBV2 to TRBJ2-2, with TRBD1 as a possible D gene (5 bases). V dropped 4 bases and J dropped 2 bases, with 8 bases sitting between them. This CDR3 has 14 amino acids. Germline values: CDR1 SNHLY, CDR2 FYNNEI. CDR3 sequence: CASSGTPNTGELFF. The CDR3 coding sequence is TGTGCCAGCAGTGGGACACCCAACACCGGGGAGCTGTTTTTT. The full variable domain, in which reference TRBV2 and TRBJ2-2 provide the parts outside the CDR3, is EPEVTQTPSHQVTQMGQEVILRCVPISNHLYFYWYRQILGQKVEFLVSFYNNEISEKSEIFDDQFSVERPDGSNFTLKIRSTKLEDSAMYFCASSGTPNTGELFFGEGSRLTVL.

The chain employs TRBV12-3 or TRBV12-4 and TRBJ1-1; no firm D call. This CDR3 is built from 13 residues. The germline V and J ends were trimmed by 2 bases and 2 bases, with 6 bases remaining between them. The CDR3 reads CASSLMENTEAFF. CDR3 coding DNA: TGTGCCAGCAGTTTAATGGAAAACACTGAAGCTTTCTTT.

The chain recombines TRBV7-2 with TRBJ1-1; unclear D gene. The CDR3 has 14 amino acids. Trimming pared 5 bases from V and 4 bases from J, leaving 14 bases between. Per germline, CDR1 SGHTA and CDR2 FQGNSA. Here the CDR3 reads CASSTVRSTTEAFF. CDR3 DNA sequence: TGTGCCAGCAGCACCGTTCGTTCGACCACTGAAGCTTTCTTT.

The chain recombines TRBV6-5 with TRBJ1-5; D unresolved. The CDR3 is 14 amino acids. In germline, CDR1 is MNHEY, CDR2 SVGAGI. V lost 6 bases and J 6 bases, leaving 15 bases between the germline ends. This chain's CDR3 is CASSTLSGGQPQHF. The CDR3 DNA reads TGTGCCAGCAGCACCCTATCTGGCGGTCAGCCCCAGCATTTT.

The chain is built from TRBV11-1 and TRBJ2-1; 11 bases fit TRBD1. V trimming: 5 bases; J trimming: 5 bases; junction bases outside the gene matches: 5. The CDR3 is 15 residues long. The germline V gene encodes CDR1 SGHAT and CDR2 FQDESV (reference sequence). In nucleotides, the CDR3 is TGTGCCAGCAGCCAGGGACAGGGGGTACACAATGAGCAGTTCTTC. It codes for CASSQGQGVHNEQFF.

The chain carries TRBV6-2 or TRBV6-3 and TRBJ2-3; 15 bases agree with TRBD2. This CDR3 comprises 18 residues. V lost 4 bases to trimming and J lost 1 base; unmatched junction nucleotides: 6. The V gene's germline CDR1 is MNHEY and CDR2 SVGEGT. This CDR3 reads CASSFRTSGRGGTDTQYF. CDR3 bases: TGTGCCAGCAGTTTCCGGACTAGCGGGAGGGGTGGCACAGATACGCAGTATTTT.

This clone is labeled as large. The J gene is TRBJ1-1, the V gene TRBV19; D remains ambiguous. The CDR3 totals 14 residues. Trimming shortened V by 4 bases and J by 10 bases, and 19 bases separated the two germline ends. Per the germline V gene, CDR1 is LNHDA and CDR2 is SQIVND (reference sequence). The chain's CDR3 is CASSTSRRSGGAFF. The CDR3 DNA reads TGTGCCAGTAGTACTTCACGTCGCTCCGGAGGAGCTTTCTTT.

CDR3 loop: CASSGGLAGDFTDTQYF. The CDR3 DNA sequence: TGTGCCAGCAGCGGGGGGTTAGCGGGAGATTTCACAGATACGCAGTATTTT. The chain combines TRBV7-3 with TRBJ2-3; 9 nucleotides align to TRBD2. Germline assignment: CDR1 SGHTA and CDR2 FQGTGA. This CDR3 is 17 amino acids long. J gave up 2 bases and V 5 bases, and 11 bases lay outside the gene matches.

The rearrangement joins TRBV25-1 to TRBJ1-1; the match to TRBD1 covers 8 bases. V was pared by 4 bases and J by 1 base, with 14 bases of the junction left unmatched. From germline, CDR1 is MGHDK and CDR2 SYGVNS. The CDR3 extends over 18 amino acids. CDR3 protein: CASSAVLGQGVGNTEAFF. As DNA, the CDR3 is TGTGCCAGCAGTGCAGTCCTCGGACAGGGTGTAGGGAACACTGAAGCTTTCTTT.

The chain links TRBV3-1 (or the pseudogene TRBV3-2) to TRBJ1-1; D unresolved. Germline CDR1 reads LGHDT; CDR2 reads YNNKEL (reference sequence). The CDR3 length is 12 residues. V gave up 4 bases and J gave up 13 bases, with 16 bases separating them. The CDR3, as DNA: TGTGCCAGCAGCCCATCCGGGAGGACGCTTTTCTTT. Residues: CASSPSGRTLFF.

This clone was seen a handful of times. The chain links TRBV7-3 to TRBJ1-2; a possible D gene is TRBD1 (5 bases). CDR1 is SGHTA and CDR2 is FQGTGA in the germline V gene. V was pared by 5 bases and J by 8 bases, with 21 bases between. This CDR3 has 15 residues. The CDR3 is CASSLDNSRDQGYTF. The CDR3 DNA reads TGTGCCAGCAGCCTAGATAATAGCAGGGATCAAGGCTACACCTTC.